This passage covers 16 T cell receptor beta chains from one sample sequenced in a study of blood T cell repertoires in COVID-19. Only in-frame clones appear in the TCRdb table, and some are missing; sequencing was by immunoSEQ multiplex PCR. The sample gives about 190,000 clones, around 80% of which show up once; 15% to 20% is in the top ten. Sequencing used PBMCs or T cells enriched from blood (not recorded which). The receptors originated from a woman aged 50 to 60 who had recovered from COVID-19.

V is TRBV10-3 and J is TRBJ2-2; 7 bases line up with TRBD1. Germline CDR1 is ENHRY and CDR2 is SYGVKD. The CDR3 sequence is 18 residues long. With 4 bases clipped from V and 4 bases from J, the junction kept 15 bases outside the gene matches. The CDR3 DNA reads TGTGCCATCAGTGGCCGGCAGGGGGATTCAGGGGTCACCGGGGAGCTGTTTTTT. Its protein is CAISGRQGDSGVTGELFF.

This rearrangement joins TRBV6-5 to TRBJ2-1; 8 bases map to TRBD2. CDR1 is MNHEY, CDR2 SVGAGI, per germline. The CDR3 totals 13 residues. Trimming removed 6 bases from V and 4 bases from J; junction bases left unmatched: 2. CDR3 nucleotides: TGTGCCAGCAGGCGGGAGGCTTACAATGAGCAGTTCTTC. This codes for CASRREAYNEQFF.

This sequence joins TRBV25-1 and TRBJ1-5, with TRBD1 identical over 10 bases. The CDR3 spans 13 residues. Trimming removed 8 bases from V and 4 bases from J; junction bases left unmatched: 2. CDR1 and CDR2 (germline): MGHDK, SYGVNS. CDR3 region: CASSDRGNQPQHF. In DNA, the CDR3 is TGTGCCAGCTCGGACAGGGGGAATCAGCCCCAGCATTTT.

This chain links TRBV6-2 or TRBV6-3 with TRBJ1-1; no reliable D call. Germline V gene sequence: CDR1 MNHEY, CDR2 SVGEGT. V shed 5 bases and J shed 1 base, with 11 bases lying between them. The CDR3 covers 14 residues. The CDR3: CASSRNYKNTEAFF. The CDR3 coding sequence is TGTGCCAGCAGTCGGAACTACAAGAACACTGAAGCTTTCTTT.

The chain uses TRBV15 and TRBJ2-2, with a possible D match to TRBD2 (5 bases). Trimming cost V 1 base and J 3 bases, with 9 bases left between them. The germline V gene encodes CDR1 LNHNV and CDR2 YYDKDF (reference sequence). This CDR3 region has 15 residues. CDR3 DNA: TGTGCCACCAGCAGAGGAGGGTACGACACCGGGGAGCTGTTTTTT. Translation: CATSRGGYDTGELFF.

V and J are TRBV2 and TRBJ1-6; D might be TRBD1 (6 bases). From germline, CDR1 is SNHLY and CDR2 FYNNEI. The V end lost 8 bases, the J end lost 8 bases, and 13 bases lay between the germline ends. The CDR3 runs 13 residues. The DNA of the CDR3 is TGTGCCAGCTTCAGGGGAACGGATTCACCCCTCCACTTT. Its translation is CASFRGTDSPLHF.

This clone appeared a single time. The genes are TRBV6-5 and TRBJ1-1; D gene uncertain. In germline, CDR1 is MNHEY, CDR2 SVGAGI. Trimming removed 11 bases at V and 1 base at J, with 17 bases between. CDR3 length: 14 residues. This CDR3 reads CAGSPGPGNTEAFF. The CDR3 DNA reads TGTGCCGGCTCGCCTGGTCCTGGGAACACTGAAGCTTTCTTT.

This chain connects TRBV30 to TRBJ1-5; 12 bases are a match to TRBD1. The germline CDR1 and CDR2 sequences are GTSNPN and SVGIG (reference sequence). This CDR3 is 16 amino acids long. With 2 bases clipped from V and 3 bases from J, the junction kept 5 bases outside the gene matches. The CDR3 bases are TGTGCCTGGAGTACCGGGACAGGGGGCTTCAATCAGCCCCAGCATTTT. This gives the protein CAWSTGTGGFNQPQHF.

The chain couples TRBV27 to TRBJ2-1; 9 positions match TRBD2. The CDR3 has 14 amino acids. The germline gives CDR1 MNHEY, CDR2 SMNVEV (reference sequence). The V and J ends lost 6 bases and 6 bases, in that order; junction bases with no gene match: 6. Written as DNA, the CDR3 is TGTGCCAGCAGAGGACTAGCGATTACCAATGAGCAGTTCTTC. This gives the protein CASRGLAITNEQFF.

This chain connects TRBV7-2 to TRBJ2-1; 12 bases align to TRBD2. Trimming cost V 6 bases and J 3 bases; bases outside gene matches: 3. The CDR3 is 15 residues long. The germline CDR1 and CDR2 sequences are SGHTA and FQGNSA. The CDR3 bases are TGTGCCAGCAGGACTAGCGGGAGTGTCTACAATGAGCAGTTCTTC. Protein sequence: CASRTSGSVYNEQFF.

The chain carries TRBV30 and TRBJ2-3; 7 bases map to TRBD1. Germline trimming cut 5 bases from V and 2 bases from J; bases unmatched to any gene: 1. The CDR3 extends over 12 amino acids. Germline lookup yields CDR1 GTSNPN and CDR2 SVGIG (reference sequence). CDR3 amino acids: CAWDRVTDTQYF. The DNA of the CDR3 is TGTGCCTGGGACAGGGTCACAGATACGCAGTATTTT.

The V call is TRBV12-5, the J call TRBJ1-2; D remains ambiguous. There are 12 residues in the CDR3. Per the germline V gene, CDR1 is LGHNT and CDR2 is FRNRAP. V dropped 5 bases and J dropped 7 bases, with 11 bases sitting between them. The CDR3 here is CASGPGIGGYTF. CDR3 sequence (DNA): TGTGCTAGTGGTCCCGGGATCGGTGGCTACACCTTC.

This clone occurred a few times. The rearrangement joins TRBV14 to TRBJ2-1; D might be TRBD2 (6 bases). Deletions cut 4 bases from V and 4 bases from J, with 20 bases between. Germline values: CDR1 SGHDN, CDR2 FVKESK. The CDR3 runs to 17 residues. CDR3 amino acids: CASSPSVSAGSYNEQFF. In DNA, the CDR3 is TGTGCCAGCAGCCCAAGTGTTAGTGCGGGATCGTACAATGAGCAGTTCTTC.

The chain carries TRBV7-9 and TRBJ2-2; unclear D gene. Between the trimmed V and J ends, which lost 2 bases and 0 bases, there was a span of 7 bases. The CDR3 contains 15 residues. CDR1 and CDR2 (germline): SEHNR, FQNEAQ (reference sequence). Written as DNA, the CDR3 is TGTGCCAGCAGCTTATCCAGCGCGAACACCGGGGAGCTGTTTTTT. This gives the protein CASSLSSANTGELFF.

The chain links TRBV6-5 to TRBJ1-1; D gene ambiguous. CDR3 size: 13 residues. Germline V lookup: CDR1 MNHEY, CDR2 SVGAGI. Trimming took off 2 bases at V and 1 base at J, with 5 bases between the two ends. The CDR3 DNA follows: TGTGCCAGCAGTTACCTCGGGAACACTGAAGCTTTCTTT. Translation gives CASSYLGNTEAFF.

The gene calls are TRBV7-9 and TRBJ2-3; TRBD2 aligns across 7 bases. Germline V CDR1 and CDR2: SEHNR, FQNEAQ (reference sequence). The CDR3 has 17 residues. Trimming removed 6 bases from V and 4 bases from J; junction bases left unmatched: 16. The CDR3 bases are TGTGCCAGCAGATCCTTCCCCAGCGGGAAGAGGTCAGATACGCAGTATTTT. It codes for CASRSFPSGKRSDTQYF.